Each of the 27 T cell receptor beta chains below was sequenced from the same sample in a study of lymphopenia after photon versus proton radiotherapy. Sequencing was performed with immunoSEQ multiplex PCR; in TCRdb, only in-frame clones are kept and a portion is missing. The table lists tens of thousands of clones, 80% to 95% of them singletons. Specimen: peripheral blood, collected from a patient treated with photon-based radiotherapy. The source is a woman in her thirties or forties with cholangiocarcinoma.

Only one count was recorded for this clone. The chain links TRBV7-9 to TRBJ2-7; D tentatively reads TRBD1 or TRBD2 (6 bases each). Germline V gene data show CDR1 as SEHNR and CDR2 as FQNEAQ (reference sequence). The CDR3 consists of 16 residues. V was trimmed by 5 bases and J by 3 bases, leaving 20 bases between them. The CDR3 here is CASSQNKGGHYYEQYF. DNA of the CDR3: TGTGCCAGCAGCCAGAATAAGGGGGGCCACTACTACGAGCAGTACTTC.

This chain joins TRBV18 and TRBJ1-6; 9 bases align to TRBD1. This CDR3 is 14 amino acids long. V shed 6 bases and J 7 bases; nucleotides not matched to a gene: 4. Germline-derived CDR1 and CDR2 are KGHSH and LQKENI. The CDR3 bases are TGTGCCAGCTCCCAGACAGGGGGGAATTCACCCCTCCACTTT. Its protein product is CASSQTGGNSPLHF.

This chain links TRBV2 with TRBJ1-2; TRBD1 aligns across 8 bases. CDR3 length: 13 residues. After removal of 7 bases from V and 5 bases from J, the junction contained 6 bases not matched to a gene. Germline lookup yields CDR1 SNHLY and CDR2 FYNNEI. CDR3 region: CASKDRELYGYTF. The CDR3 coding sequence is TGTGCCAGCAAGGACAGGGAACTGTATGGCTACACCTTC.

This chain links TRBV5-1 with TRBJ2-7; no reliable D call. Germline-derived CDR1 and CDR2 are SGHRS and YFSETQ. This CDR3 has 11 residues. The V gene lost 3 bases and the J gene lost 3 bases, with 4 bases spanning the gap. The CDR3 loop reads CASSSDYEQYF. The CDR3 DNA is TGCGCCAGCAGCTCGGACTACGAGCAGTACTTC.

The CDR3 nucleotides read TGTGCCAGTCGTCGGGGAGTGAACACTGAAGCTTTCTTT. Protein: CASRRGVNTEAFF. The rearrangement uses TRBV6-1 and TRBJ1-1; D not certain. Trimming cost V 9 bases and J 0 bases, with 11 bases left between them. Per germline, CDR1 MNHNS and CDR2 SASEGT. CDR3 length: 13 residues.

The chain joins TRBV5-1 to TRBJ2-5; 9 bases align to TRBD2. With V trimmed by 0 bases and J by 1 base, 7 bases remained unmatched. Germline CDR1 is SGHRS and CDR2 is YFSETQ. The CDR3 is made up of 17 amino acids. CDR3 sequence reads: CASSLEASGIRQETQYF. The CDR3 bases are TGCGCCAGCAGCTTGGAGGCTAGCGGGATTCGCCAAGAGACCCAGTACTTC.

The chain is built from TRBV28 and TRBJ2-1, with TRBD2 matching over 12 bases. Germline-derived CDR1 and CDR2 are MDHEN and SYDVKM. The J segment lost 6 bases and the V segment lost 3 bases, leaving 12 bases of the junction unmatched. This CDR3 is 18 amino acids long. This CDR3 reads CASSFLGLAGGPINEQFF. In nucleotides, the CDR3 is TGTGCCAGCAGTTTTTTAGGGCTAGCGGGAGGGCCCATCAATGAGCAGTTCTTC.

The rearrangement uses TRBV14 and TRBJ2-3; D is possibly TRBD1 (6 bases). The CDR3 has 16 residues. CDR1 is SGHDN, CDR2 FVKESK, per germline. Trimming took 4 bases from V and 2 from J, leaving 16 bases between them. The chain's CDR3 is CASSPPGHGATDTQYF. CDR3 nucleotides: TGTGCCAGCAGCCCGCCGGGACACGGGGCCACAGATACGCAGTATTTT.

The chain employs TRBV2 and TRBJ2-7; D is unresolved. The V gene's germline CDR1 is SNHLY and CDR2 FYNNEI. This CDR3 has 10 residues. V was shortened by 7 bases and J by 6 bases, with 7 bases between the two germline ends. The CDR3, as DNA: TGTGCCAGCATCATGGGCGAGCAGTACTTC. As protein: CASIMGEQYF.

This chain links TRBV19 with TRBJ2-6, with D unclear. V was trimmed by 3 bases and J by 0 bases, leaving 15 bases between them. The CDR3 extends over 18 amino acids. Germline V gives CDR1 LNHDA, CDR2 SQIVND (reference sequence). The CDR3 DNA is TGTGCCAGTAGTATCCAGGCTATACCTCGCTCTGGGGCCAACGTCCTGACTTTC. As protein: CASSIQAIPRSGANVLTF.

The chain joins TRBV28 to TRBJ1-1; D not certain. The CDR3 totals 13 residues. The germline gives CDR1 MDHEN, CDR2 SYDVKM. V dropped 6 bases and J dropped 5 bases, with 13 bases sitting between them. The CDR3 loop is CASRTDGFTEAFF. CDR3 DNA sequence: TGTGCCAGCAGAACCGACGGGTTTACTGAAGCTTTCTTT.

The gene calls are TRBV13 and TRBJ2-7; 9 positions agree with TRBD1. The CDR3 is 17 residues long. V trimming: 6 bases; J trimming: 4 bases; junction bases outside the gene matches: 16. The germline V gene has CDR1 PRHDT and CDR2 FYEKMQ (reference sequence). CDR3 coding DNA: TGTGCCAGCAGTCCAGGGACAGGGTCCTTCTCTCGTTACGAGCAGTACTTC. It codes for CASSPGTGSFSRYEQYF.

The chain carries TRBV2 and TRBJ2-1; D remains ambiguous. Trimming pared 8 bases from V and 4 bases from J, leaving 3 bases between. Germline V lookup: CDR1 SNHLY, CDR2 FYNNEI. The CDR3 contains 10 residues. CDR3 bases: TGTGCCAGCCGATACAATGAGCAGTTCTTC. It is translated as CASRYNEQFF.

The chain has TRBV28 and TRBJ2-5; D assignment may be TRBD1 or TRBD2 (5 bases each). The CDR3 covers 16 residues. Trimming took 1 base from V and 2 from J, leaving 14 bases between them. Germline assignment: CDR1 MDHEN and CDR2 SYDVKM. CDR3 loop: CASSLYASGSQETQYF. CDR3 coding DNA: TGTGCCAGCAGTTTATACGCCTCAGGGAGTCAAGAGACCCAGTACTTC.

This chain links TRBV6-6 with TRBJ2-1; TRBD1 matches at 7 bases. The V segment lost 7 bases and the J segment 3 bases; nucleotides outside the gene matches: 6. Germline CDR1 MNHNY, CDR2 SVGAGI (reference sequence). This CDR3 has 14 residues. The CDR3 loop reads CASNQAGGYNEQFF. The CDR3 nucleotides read TGTGCCAGCAACCAAGCAGGGGGCTACAATGAGCAGTTCTTC.

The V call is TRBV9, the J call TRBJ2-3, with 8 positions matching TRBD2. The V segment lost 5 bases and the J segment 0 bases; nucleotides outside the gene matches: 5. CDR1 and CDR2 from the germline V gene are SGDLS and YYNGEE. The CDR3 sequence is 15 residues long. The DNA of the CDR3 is TGTGCCAGCAGTTTGACTAGCGCTAGCACAGATACGCAGTATTTT. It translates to CASSLTSASTDTQYF.

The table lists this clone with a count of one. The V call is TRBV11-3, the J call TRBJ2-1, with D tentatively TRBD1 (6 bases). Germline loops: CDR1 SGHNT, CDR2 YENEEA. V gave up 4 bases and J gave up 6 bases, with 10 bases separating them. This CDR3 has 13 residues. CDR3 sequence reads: CASSYRDPNEQFF. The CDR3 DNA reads TGTGCCAGCAGCTACAGGGACCCCAATGAGCAGTTCTTC.

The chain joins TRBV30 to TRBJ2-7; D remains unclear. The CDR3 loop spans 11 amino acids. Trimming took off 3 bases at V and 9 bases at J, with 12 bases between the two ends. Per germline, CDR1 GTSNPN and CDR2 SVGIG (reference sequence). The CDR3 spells CAWRLDAGQYF. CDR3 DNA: TGTGCCTGGAGATTAGACGCAGGGCAGTACTTC.

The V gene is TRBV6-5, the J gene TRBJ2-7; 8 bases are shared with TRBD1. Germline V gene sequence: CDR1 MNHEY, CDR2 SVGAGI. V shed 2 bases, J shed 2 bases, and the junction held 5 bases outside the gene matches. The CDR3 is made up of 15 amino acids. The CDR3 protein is CASSYGRTGTYEQYF. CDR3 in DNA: TGTGCCAGCAGTTACGGGAGGACAGGGACCTACGAGCAGTACTTC.

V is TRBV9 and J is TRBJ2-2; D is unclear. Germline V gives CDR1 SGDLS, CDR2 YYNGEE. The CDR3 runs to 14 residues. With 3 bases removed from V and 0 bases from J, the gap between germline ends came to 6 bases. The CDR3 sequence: CASSARSNTGELFF. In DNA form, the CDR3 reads TGTGCCAGCAGCGCGAGATCGAACACCGGGGAGCTGTTTTTT.

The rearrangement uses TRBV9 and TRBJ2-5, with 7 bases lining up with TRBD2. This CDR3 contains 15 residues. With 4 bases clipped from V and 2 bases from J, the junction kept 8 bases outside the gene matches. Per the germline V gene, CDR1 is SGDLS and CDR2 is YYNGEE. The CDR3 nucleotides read TGTGCCAGCAGCACTCGCGGGGGATCGCAAGAGACCCAGTACTTC. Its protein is CASSTRGGSQETQYF.

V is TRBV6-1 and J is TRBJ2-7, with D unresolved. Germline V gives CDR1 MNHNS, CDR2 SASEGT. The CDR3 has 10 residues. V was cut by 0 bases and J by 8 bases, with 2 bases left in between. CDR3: CASSEAQQYF. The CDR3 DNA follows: TGTGCCAGCAGTGAAGCGCAGCAGTACTTC.

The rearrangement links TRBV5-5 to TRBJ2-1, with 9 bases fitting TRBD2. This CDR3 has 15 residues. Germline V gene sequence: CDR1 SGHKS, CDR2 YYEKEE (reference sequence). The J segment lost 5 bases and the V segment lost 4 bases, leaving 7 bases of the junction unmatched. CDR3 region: CASSVGLALDNEQFF. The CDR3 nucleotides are TGTGCCAGCAGCGTGGGACTAGCCCTAGACAATGAGCAGTTCTTC.

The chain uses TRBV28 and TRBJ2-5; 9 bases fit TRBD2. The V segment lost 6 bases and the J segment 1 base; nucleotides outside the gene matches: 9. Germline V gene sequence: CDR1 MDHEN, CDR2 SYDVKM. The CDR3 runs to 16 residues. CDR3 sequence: CASSLRLAGIQETQYF. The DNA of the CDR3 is TGTGCCAGCAGCCTCAGGCTAGCGGGGATCCAAGAGACCCAGTACTTC.

The CDR3 DNA reads as TGTGCCAGCAGTATGGGACAGGGGGCGGGAGAGACCCAGTACTTC. Translation: CASSMGQGAGETQYF. The chain carries TRBV28 and TRBJ2-5; 12 nucleotides agree with TRBD1. Germline V gene data show CDR1 as MDHEN and CDR2 as SYDVKM. V lost 5 bases, J lost 4 bases, and 5 bases stayed unmatched. The CDR3 totals 15 residues.

This chain's CDR3 is CASSLGVLATDTQYF. CDR3 nucleotides: TGTGCCAGCAGCTTGGGAGTGTTAGCCACAGATACGCAGTATTTT. The chain joins TRBV5-4 to TRBJ2-3; D is unclear. Trimming removed 0 bases from V and 2 bases from J, with 10 bases in between. The CDR3 is made up of 15 amino acids. Per the germline V gene, CDR1 is SGHNT and CDR2 is YYREEE (reference sequence).

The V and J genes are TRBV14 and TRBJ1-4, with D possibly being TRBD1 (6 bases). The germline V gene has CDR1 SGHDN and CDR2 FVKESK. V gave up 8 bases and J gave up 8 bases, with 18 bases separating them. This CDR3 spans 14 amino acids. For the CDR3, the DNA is TGTGCCAGCTTAAAGGGGGGGCTTTTGGAAAAACTGTTTTTT. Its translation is CASLKGGLLEKLFF.